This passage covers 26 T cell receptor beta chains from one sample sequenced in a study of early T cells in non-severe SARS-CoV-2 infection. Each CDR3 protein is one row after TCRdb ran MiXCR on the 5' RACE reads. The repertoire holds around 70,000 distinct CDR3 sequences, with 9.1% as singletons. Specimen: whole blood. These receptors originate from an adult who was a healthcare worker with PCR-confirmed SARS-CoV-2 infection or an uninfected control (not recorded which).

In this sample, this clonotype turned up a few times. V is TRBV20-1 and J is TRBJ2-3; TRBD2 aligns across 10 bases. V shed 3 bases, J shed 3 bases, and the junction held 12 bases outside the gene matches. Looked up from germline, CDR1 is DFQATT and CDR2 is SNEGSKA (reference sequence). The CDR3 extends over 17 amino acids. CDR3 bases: TGCAGTGCTAGTGGACGGGGAGCGGGAGGGCGTACAGATACGCAGTATTTT. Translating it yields CSASGRGAGGRTDTQYF.

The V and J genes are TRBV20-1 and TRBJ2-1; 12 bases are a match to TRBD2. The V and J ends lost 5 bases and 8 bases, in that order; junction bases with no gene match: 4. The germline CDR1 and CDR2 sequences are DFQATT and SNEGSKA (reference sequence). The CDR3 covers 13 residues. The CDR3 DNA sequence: TGCAGTGCTTGGACTAGCGGGGTCGATGAGCAGTTCTTC. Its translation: CSAWTSGVDEQFF.

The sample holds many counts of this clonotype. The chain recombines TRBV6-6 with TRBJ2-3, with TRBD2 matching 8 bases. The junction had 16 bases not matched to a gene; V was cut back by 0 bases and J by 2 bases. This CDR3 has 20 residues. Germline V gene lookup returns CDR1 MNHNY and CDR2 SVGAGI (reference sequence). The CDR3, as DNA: TGTGCCAGCAGTTACTCTACTAGCGGTGCAAGCTTACTTCCCACAGATACGCAGTATTTT. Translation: CASSYSTSGASLLPTDTQYF.

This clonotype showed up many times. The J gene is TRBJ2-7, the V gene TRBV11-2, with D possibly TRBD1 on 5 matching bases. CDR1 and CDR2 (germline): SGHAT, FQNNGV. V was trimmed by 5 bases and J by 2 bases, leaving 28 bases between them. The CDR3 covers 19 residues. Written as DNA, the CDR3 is TGTGCCAGCAGCGGACAAGGTGCAGGCAAAAAGGGTATCACCTACGAGCAGTACTTC. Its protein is CASSGQGAGKKGITYEQYF.

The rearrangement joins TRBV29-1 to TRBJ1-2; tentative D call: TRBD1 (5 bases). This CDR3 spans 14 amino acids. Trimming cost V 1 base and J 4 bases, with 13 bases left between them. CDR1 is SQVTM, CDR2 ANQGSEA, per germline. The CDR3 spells CSVEVRQGSYGYTF. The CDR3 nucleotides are TGCAGCGTTGAAGTTCGTCAGGGTAGCTATGGCTACACCTTC.

CDR3 loop: CASSLAGQGADEKLFF. The CDR3 region has the DNA TGCGCCAGCAGCTTGGCGGGACAGGGGGCCGACGAAAAACTGTTTTTT. The chain employs TRBV5-1 and TRBJ1-4; the match to TRBD1 covers 12 bases. V shed 0 bases, J shed 8 bases, and the junction held 5 bases outside the gene matches. The CDR3 extends over 16 amino acids. Germline CDR1 is SGHRS and CDR2 is YFSETQ.

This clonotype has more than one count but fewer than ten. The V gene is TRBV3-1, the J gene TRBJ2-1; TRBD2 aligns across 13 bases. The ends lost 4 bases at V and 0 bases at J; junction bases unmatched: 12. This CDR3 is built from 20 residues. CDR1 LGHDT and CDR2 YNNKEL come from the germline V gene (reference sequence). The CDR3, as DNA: TGTGCCAGCAGCCCACACGGCTGGACTAGCGGGAGTAACTCCTACAATGAGCAGTTCTTC. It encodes CASSPHGWTSGSNSYNEQFF.

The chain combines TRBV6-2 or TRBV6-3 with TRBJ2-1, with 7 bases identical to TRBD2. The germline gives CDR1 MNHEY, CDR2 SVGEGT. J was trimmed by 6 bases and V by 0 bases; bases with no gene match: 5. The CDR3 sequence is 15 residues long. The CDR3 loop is CASSYSRDYLNEQFF. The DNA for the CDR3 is TGTGCCAGCAGTTACTCCCGGGACTACCTCAATGAGCAGTTCTTC.

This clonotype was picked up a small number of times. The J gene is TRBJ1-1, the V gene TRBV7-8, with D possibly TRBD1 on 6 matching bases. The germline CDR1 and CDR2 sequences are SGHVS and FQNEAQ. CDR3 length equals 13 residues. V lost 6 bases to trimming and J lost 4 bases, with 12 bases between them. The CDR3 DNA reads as TGTGCCAGCAGTAAAACAGGGAGCACTGAAGCTTTCTTT. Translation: CASSKTGSTEAFF. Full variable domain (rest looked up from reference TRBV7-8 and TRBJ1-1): GAGVSQSPRYKVAKRGQDVALRCDPISGHVSLFWYQQALGQGPEFLTYFQNEAQLDKSGLPSDRFFAERPEGSVSTLKIQRTQQEDSAVYLCASSKTGSTEAFFGQGTRLTVV.

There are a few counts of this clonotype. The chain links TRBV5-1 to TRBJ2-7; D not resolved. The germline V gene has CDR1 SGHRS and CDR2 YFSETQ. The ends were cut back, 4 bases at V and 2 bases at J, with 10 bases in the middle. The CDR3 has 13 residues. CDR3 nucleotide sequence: TGCGCCAGCAGCCTAGTCGGCCCCTACGAGCAGTACTTC. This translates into CASSLVGPYEQYF.

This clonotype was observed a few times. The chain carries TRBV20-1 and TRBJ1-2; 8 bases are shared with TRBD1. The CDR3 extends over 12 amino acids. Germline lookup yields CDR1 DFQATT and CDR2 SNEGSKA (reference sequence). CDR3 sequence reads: CRGQGGNYGYTF. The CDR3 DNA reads TGCAGAGGACAGGGCGGGAACTATGGCTACACCTTC.

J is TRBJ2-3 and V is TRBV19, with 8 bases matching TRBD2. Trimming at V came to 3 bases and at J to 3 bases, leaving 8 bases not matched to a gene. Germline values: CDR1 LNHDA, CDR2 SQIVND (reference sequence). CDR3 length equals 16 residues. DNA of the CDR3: TGTGCCAGTAGTATTGGCCCGGGGGGGCGGACAGATACGCAGTATTTT. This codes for CASSIGPGGRTDTQYF.

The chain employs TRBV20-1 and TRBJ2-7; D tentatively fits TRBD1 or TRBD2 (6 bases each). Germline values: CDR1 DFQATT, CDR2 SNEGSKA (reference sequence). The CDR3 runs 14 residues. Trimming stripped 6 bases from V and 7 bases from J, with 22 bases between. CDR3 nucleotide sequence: TGCAGTGCCAGGACGGACGGAGGGGGTTCGGAGCAGTACTTC. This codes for CSARTDGGGSEQYF.

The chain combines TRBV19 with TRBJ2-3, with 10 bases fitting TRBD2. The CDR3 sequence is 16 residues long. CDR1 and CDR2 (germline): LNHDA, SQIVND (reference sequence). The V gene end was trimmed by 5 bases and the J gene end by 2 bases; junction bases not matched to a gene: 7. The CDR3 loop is CASSLASGGPTDTQYF. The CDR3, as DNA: TGTGCCAGTAGTCTTGCTAGCGGGGGACCCACAGATACGCAGTATTTT.

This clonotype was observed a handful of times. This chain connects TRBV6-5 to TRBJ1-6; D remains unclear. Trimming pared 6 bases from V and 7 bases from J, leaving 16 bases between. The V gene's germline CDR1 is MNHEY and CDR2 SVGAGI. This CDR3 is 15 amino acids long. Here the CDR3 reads CASSYQPSVNSPLHF. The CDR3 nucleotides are TGTGCCAGCAGCTACCAGCCGAGTGTAAATTCACCCCTCCACTTT.

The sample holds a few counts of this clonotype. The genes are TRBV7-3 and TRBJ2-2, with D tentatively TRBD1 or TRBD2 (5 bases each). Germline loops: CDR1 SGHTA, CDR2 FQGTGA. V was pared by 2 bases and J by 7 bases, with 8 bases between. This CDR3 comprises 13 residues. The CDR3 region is CASSLGGDGELFF. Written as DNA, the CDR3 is TGTGCCAGCAGCTTAGGGGGTGACGGGGAGCTGTTTTTT.

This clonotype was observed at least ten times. CDR3 DNA sequence: TGTGCCAGCAGCATAAGGGACAGGGGGCAATGGGACACTGAAGCTTTCTTT. It encodes CASSIRDRGQWDTEAFF. The V and J genes are TRBV5-6 and TRBJ1-1, with 12 bases fitting TRBD1. Germline V lookup: CDR1 SGHDT, CDR2 YYEEEE. The CDR3 extends over 17 amino acids. After removal of 4 bases from V and 3 bases from J, the junction contained 10 bases not matched to a gene. The full variable domain, rest sourced from reference TRBV5-6 and TRBJ1-1, is DAGVTQSPTHLIKTRGQQVTLRCSPKSGHDTVSWYQQALGQGPQFIFQYYEEEERQRGNFPDRFSGHQFPNYSSELNVNALLLGDSALYLCASSIRDRGQWDTEAFFGQGTRLTVV.

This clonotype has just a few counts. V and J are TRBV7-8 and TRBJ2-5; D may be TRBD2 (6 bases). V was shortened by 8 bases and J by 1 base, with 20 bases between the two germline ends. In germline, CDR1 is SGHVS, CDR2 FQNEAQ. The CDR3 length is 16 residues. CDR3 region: CASSSLGLASQETQYF. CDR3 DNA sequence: TGTGCCAGCTCCAGCTTGGGGCTAGCGAGCCAAGAGACCCAGTACTTC.

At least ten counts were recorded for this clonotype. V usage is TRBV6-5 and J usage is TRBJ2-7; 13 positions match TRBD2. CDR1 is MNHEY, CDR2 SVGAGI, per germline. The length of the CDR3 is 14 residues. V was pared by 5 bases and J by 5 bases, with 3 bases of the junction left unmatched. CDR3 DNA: TGTGCCAGCAGTCTTGGACTAGCGGGAGACGAGCAGTACTTC. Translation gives CASSLGLAGDEQYF.

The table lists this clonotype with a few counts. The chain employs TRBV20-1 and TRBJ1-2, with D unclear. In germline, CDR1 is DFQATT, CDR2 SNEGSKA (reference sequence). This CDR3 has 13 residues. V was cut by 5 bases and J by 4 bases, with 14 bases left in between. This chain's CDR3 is CSAVPLRSYGYTF. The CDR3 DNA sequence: TGCAGTGCTGTTCCACTGCGGTCCTATGGCTACACCTTC.

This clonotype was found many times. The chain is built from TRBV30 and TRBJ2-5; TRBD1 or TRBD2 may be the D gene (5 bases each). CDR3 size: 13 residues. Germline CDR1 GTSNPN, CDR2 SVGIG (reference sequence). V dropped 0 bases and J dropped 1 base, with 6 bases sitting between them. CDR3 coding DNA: TGTGCCTGGAGTGTGGGGACCCAAGAGACCCAGTACTTC. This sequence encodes CAWSVGTQETQYF.

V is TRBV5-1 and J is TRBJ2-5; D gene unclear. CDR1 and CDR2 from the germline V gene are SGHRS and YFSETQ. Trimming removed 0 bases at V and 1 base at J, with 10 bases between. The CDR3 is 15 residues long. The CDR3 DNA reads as TGCGCCAGCAGCTTGGCAGTCGACGTCCAAGAGACCCAGTACTTC. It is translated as CASSLAVDVQETQYF.

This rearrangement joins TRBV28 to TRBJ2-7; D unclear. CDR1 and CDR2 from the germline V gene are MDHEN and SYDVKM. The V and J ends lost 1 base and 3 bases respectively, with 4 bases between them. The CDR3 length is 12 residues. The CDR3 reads CASSLSLYEQYF. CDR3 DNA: TGTGCCAGCAGTTTATCCCTCTACGAGCAGTACTTC.

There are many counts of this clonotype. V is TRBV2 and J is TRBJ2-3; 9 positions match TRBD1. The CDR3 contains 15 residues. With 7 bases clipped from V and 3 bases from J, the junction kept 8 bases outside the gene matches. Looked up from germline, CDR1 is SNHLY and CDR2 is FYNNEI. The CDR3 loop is CASNSGTGSTDTQYF. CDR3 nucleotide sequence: TGTGCCAGCAACTCGGGGACAGGGTCGACAGATACGCAGTATTTT.

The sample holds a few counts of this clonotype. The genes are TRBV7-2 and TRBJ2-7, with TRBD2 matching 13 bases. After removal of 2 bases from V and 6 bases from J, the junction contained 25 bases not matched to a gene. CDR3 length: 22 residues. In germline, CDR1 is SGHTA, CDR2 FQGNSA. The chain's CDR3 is CASSLFPGSLVFTSGRASEQYF. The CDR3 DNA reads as TGTGCCAGCAGCTTATTCCCCGGAAGTTTAGTTTTCACTAGCGGGAGGGCCTCCGAGCAGTACTTC.

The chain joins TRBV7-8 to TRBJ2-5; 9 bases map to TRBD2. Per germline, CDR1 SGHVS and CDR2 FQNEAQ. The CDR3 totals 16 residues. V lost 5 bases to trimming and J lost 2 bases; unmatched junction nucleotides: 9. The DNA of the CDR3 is TGTGCCAGCAGCGCCCGAGCGGGAGGATTGCAAGAGACCCAGTACTTC. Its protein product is CASSARAGGLQETQYF.